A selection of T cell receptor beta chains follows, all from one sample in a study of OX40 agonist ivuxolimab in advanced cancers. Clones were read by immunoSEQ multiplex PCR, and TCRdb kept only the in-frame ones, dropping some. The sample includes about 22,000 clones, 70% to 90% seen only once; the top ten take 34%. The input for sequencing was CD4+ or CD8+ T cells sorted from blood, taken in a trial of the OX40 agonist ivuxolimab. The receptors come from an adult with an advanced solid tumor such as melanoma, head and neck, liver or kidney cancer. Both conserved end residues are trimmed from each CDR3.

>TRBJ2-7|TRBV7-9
ASSLDRASDEQY
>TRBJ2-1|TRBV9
ASSVGPGDEQF
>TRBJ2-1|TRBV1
ASSHDYYNEQF
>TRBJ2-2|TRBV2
ASSELDNSGELF
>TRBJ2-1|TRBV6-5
ASSLWKTSYNEQF
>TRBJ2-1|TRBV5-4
ASSLSRGSYNEQF
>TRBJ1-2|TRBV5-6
ASSLASGRGLGGYT
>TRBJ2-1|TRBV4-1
ASSLRQGSDNEQF
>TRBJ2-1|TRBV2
ASRPLVYNEQF
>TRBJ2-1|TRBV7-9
ASSPLGESSYNEQF
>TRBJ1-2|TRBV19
ASSIGGELT
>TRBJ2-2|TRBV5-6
ASSLDGHGELF
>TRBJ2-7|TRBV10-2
ASSESAGGPDEQY
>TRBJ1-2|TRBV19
ASKLDVIILSGYT
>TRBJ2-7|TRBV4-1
ASSQGQGIYEQY
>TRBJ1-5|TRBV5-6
ASSPRSKNQPQH
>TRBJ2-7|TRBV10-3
AITDVGSTYEQY
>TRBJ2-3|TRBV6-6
ASSPTSSDTQY
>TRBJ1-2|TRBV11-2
ASSPLDRVNYGYT
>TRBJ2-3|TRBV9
ASSRSGTGADTQY
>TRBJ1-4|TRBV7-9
ASSPRSNLGLF
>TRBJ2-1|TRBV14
ASSLKGYNEQF
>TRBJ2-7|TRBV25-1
ASSEDSSYEQY
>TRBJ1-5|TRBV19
ASSSWTGNNQPQH
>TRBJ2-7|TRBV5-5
ASSLGTILAEQY
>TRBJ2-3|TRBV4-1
ASSQVLRRYGTDTQY
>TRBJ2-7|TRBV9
ASSLTGENSYEQY
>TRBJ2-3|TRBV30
AQTAEMRADTQY
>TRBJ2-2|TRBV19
ASSHRANTGELF
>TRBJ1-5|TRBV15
ATSRVEGNQPQH
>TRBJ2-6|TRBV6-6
ASSPGGASGANVLT
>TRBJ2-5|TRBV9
ASSVEGRQETQY
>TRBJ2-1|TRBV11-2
ASSLASTGYNEQF
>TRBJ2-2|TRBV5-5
ASSLFGGTNTGELF
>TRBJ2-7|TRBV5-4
ASSLAPSEQY
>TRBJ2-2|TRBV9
ASSGGTSYTGELF
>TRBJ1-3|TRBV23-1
ASSLGRGSGNTIY
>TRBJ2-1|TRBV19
ASSGIGGRICNEQF
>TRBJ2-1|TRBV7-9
ASSLYVGISYNEQF
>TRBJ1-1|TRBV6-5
ASKDPLVQAF
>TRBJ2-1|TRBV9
ASSVATSGNEQF
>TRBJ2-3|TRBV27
ASRPSTRSTDTQY
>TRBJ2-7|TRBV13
ASSLVGFNEQY
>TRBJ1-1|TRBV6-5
ASSYDLGVNTEAF
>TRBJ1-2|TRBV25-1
ASSEYMVDYGYT
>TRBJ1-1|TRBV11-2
ASSLERGLDTEAF
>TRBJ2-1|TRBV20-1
SKDYNNEQF
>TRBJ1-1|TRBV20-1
SATPRVEAF
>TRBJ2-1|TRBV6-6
ASSSRVSSYNEQF
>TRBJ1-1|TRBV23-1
ASSQPAPGQALMNTEAF
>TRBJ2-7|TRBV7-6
ASSSWTAYEQY
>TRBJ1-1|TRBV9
ASSLGDRGTEAF
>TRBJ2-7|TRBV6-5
ASSNGPDKLYEQY
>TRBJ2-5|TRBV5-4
ASSPPGLHLQETQY